These 28 T cell receptor beta chains were all obtained from the same sample, sequenced in a study of T cell responses to AZD1222 COVID-19 vaccine (dated by TCRdb to the early 2020s). Library preparation employed the immunoSEQ multiplex PCR assay. Entries here come from immuneACCESS through TCRdb and include only in-frame sequences with V and J called. Some clones fail to appear in such tables; in the studies checked, an unresolved V gene covers under half of the shortfall, and the cause of the remainder is unknown. For this sample the table gives 150,000 or so clones, of which 93% were detected only once. 1.5% to 2% of the sample lies in the top ten. The time point label here, explained by the study, means: baseline before first vaccination. The sample here was peripheral blood, taken on day 0 of AZD1222 vaccination. Every receptor here comes from an adult in good health.

The chain joins TRBV11-2 to TRBJ2-7; D remains ambiguous. This CDR3 spans 14 amino acids. Germline assignment: CDR1 SGHAT and CDR2 FQNNGV. V lost 5 bases and J 0 bases, leaving 11 bases between the germline ends. The CDR3 DNA is TGTGCCAGCAGCCGAATGGTAAGCTCCTACGAGCAGTACTTC. Its translation is CASSRMVSSYEQYF. Looking up the rest from reference TRBV11-2 and TRBJ2-7 gives the full variable domain: EAGVAQSPRYKIIEKRQSVAFWCNPISGHATLYWYQQILGQGPKLLIQFQNNGVVDDSQLPKDRFSAERLKGVDSTLKIQPAKLEDSAVYLCASSRMVSSYEQYFGPGTRLTVT.

The chain uses TRBV19 and TRBJ2-7, with 10 bases matching TRBD1. The junction had 16 bases not matched to a gene; V was cut back by 7 bases and J by 7 bases. The CDR3 contains 16 residues. Germline CDR1 LNHDA, CDR2 SQIVND (reference sequence). CDR3 sequence: CASTTPLRDRGHEQYF. CDR3 nucleotides: TGTGCCAGTACCACACCCCTCCGGGACAGGGGACATGAGCAGTACTTC.

V and J are TRBV5-6 and TRBJ1-5; 7 nucleotides match TRBD1. V dropped 0 bases and J dropped 3; count of bases not matched to a gene: 3. CDR1 is SGHDT, CDR2 YYEEEE, per germline. The CDR3 is 15 residues long. The CDR3 spells CASSLGGQYNQPQHF. CDR3 in DNA: TGTGCCAGCAGCTTGGGGGGACAGTACAATCAGCCCCAGCATTTT.

The V call is TRBV7-2, the J call TRBJ1-5; D is possibly TRBD1 (5 bases). Trimming shortened V by 3 bases and J by 9 bases, and 12 bases separated the two germline ends. This CDR3 comprises 13 residues. In germline, CDR1 is SGHTA, CDR2 FQGNSA. Here the CDR3 DNA reads TGTGCCAGCAGCTTTAAGGGGAGGGGGCCCCAGCATTTT. Translated: CASSFKGRGPQHF.

J is TRBJ2-1 and V is TRBV3-1 (or the pseudogene TRBV3-2); D call uncertain. V was clipped by 0 bases and J by 10 bases, with 10 bases between them. CDR1 LGHDT and CDR2 YNNKEL come from the germline V gene (reference sequence). The CDR3 runs to 13 residues. The CDR3 spells CASSQDLSGEQFF. Written as DNA, the CDR3 is TGTGCCAGCAGCCAAGATTTGAGTGGGGAGCAGTTCTTC.

The rearrangement joins TRBV19 to TRBJ1-6; TRBD1 is a possible D gene (5 bases). Trimming pared 3 bases from V and 7 bases from J, leaving 13 bases between. The germline gives CDR1 LNHDA, CDR2 SQIVND (reference sequence). CDR3 length equals 15 residues. The CDR3 loop is CASSMRPAGNSPLHF. The CDR3 DNA follows: TGTGCCAGTAGTATGAGGCCAGCAGGGAATTCACCCCTCCACTTT.

This sequence joins TRBV5-5 and TRBJ1-2, with D possibly matching TRBD1 (6 bases). Deletions cut 5 bases from V and 12 bases from J, with 17 bases between. This CDR3 is built from 12 residues. The germline V gene encodes CDR1 SGHKS and CDR2 YYEKEE (reference sequence). CDR3 in amino acids: CASRGQADSNTF. CDR3 bases: TGTGCCAGCAGGGGGCAGGCGGACAGCAACACCTTC.

This chain connects TRBV4-1 to TRBJ2-7, with TRBD2 matching 7 bases. The CDR3 has 15 residues. Looked up from germline, CDR1 is MGHRA and CDR2 is YSYEKL. After removal of 2 bases from V and 3 bases from J, the junction contained 7 bases not matched to a gene. CDR3 nucleotide sequence: TGCGCCAGCAGCCAATTCGCCAGCGGGATCTACGAGCAGTACTTC. It yields the protein CASSQFASGIYEQYF.

V gene TRBV12-3 or TRBV12-4 combines with J gene TRBJ1-5, with 7 bases that match TRBD1. The CDR3 sequence is 13 residues long. V trimming: 4 bases; J trimming: 5 bases; junction bases outside the gene matches: 2. The CDR3 bases are TGTGCCAGCAGTTCCACAGGGGATCAGCCCCAGCATTTT. It is translated as CASSSTGDQPQHF.

The chain has TRBV19 and TRBJ1-1, with 7 bases matching TRBD1. With 6 bases clipped from V and 1 base from J, the junction kept 2 bases outside the gene matches. Germline lookup yields CDR1 LNHDA and CDR2 SQIVND (reference sequence). This CDR3 region has 13 residues. The CDR3 DNA sequence: TGTGCCAGTAGCAGGGGGGAGAACACTGAAGCTTTCTTT. It encodes CASSRGENTEAFF.

The chain employs TRBV12-3 or TRBV12-4 and TRBJ2-1, with D unclear. With 5 bases removed from V and 3 bases from J, the gap between germline ends came to 8 bases. The CDR3 sequence is 13 residues long. The CDR3 bases are TGTGCCAGCAGTACCGGAAGCTACAATGAGCAGTTCTTC. Its translation: CASSTGSYNEQFF.

The genes are TRBV2 and TRBJ1-3; tentative D call: TRBD1 (5 bases). The germline V and J ends were trimmed by 5 bases and 1 base, with 9 bases remaining between them. CDR3 length equals 14 residues. Per the germline V gene, CDR1 is SNHLY and CDR2 is FYNNEI. The CDR3 is CASSRQSSGNTIYF. The CDR3 DNA is TGTGCCAGCAGTAGACAGTCTTCTGGAAACACCATATATTTT.

V usage is TRBV2 and J usage is TRBJ1-1; maybe TRBD1 (5 bases). Germline lookup yields CDR1 SNHLY and CDR2 FYNNEI. V shed 4 bases and J shed 7 bases, with 13 bases lying between them. The length of the CDR3 is 13 residues. The CDR3 region is CASSVGPEGEAFF. The CDR3 DNA reads as TGTGCCAGCAGTGTGGGACCCGAGGGTGAAGCTTTCTTT.

The genes are TRBV6-1 and TRBJ1-5, with 9 bases that match TRBD1. This CDR3 has 18 residues. V lost 0 bases to trimming and J lost 2 bases; unmatched junction nucleotides: 8. CDR1 and CDR2 (germline): MNHNS, SASEGT. CDR3 sequence (DNA): TGTGCCAGCAGTGAAGCTTTTCCGGGACAGGGCGGCAATCAGCCCCAGCATTTT. Residues: CASSEAFPGQGGNQPQHF.

V gene TRBV5-5 combines with J gene TRBJ1-1; D is unresolved. The V gene's germline CDR1 is SGHKS and CDR2 YYEKEE (reference sequence). The CDR3 has 13 residues. The V and J ends lost 3 bases and 5 bases respectively, with 11 bases between them. The DNA of the CDR3 is TGTGCCAGCAGCTCGATGCCTAGGACTGAAGCTTTCTTT. Translated: CASSSMPRTEAFF.

This clone has only one observation. The chain combines TRBV28 with TRBJ1-6; perhaps TRBD1 as D (6 bases). CDR3 length: 17 amino acids. Germline V CDR1 and CDR2: MDHEN, SYDVKM. The V end was cut by 5 bases, the J end by 3 bases, with 17 bases between. CDR3 nucleotides: TGTGCCAGCAGTACGACCCGGGACATCTACTATAATTCACCCCTCCACTTT. It encodes CASSTTRDIYYNSPLHF.

This chain links TRBV2 with TRBJ2-7; D is unresolved. In germline, CDR1 is SNHLY, CDR2 FYNNEI. With 4 bases removed from V and 6 bases from J, the gap between germline ends came to 13 bases. The CDR3 spans 13 residues. This chain's CDR3 is CASSVQIRSEQYF. The CDR3 DNA is TGTGCCAGCAGTGTACAAATAAGGAGCGAGCAGTACTTC.

This rearrangement joins TRBV19 to TRBJ2-7, with TRBD1 matching over 7 bases. The CDR3 loop spans 14 amino acids. The J segment lost 6 bases and the V segment lost 3 bases, leaving 8 bases of the junction unmatched. The germline gives CDR1 LNHDA, CDR2 SQIVND (reference sequence). The CDR3 coding sequence is TGTGCCAGTAGTATTCGGCAGGGGGAGAGCGAGCAGTACTTC. Translation: CASSIRQGESEQYF.

The V and J genes are TRBV30 and TRBJ1-4, with TRBD1 as a possible D gene (5 bases). The CDR3 extends over 19 amino acids. CDR1 GTSNPN and CDR2 SVGIG come from the germline V gene (reference sequence). V lost 0 bases and J lost 3, with 23 bases in between. CDR3: CAWSVQYTALPGANEKLFF. Written as DNA, the CDR3 is TGTGCCTGGAGTGTCCAATATACAGCCCTCCCGGGGGCTAATGAAAAACTGTTTTTT.

The rearrangement links TRBV11-2 to TRBJ2-1, with 7 positions matching TRBD2. Germline loops: CDR1 SGHAT, CDR2 FQNNGV. J lost 0 bases, V lost 3 bases, and 2 bases had no gene match. The CDR3 consists of 15 residues. This CDR3 reads CASSFGGSSYNEQFF. CDR3 coding DNA: TGTGCCAGCAGCTTCGGGGGGAGCTCCTACAATGAGCAGTTCTTC.

The V and J genes are TRBV15 and TRBJ2-7, with D hard to call. Trimming pared 1 base from V and 3 bases from J, leaving 13 bases between. The germline V gene encodes CDR1 LNHNV and CDR2 YYDKDF (reference sequence). CDR3 length: 15 amino acids. The CDR3 DNA reads as TGTGCCACCAGCAGAGTAGGAGATTCCGACTACGAGCAGTACTTC. It specifies CATSRVGDSDYEQYF.

The genes are TRBV15 and TRBJ1-1; perhaps TRBD1 as D (5 bases). The CDR3 has 13 residues. V was shortened by 8 bases and J by 5 bases, with 15 bases between the two germline ends. The V gene's germline CDR1 is LNHNV and CDR2 YYDKDF (reference sequence). The CDR3 region has the DNA TGTGCCACCGGGACTCTTCGTGGGACTGAAGCTTTCTTT. Translating it yields CATGTLRGTEAFF.

The genes are TRBV12-3 or TRBV12-4 and TRBJ1-1; D is perhaps TRBD1 (5 bases). V was pared by 3 bases and J by 0 bases, with 5 bases between. The CDR3 loop spans 13 amino acids. CDR3 residues: CASSFRVNTEAFF. CDR3 DNA: TGTGCCAGCAGTTTCAGGGTGAACACTGAAGCTTTCTTT.

The gene calls are TRBV13 and TRBJ2-1, with 12 bases fitting TRBD2. There are 19 residues in the CDR3. Germline assignment: CDR1 PRHDT and CDR2 FYEKMQ (reference sequence). V shed 5 bases, J shed 0 bases, and the junction held 11 bases outside the gene matches. CDR3 amino acids: CASSPRGLAGGSSYNEQFF. In nucleotides, the CDR3 is TGTGCCAGCAGCCCCAGGGGGCTAGCGGGAGGGAGCTCCTACAATGAGCAGTTCTTC.

This clone was observed many times. V and J are TRBV19 and TRBJ1-5; TRBD1 agrees at 9 bases. The ends lost 7 bases at V and 8 bases at J; junction bases unmatched: 15. CDR1 is LNHDA and CDR2 is SQIVND in the germline V gene (reference sequence). There are 16 residues in the CDR3. The CDR3 nucleotides are TGTGCCAGTACCTCCTTCCGGGGACAGGGTTCCGAGCCCCAGCATTTT. As protein: CASTSFRGQGSEPQHF. The variable domain in full, completed from reference TRBV19 and TRBJ1-5, reads DGGITQSPKYLFRKEGQNVTLSCEQNLNHDAMYWYRQDPGQGLRLIYYSQIVNDFQKGDIAEGYSVSREKKESFPLTVTSAQKNPTAFYLCASTSFRGQGSEPQHFGDGTRLSIL.

The V call is TRBV2, the J call TRBJ2-5; D is tentatively TRBD1 or TRBD2 (5 bases each). In germline, CDR1 is SNHLY, CDR2 FYNNEI. Trimming cost V 7 bases and J 5 bases, with 20 bases left between them. The CDR3 length is 15 residues. The chain's CDR3 is CASTPEWGSRETQYF. The CDR3 region has the DNA TGTGCCAGCACCCCGGAGTGGGGGTCGAGGGAGACCCAGTACTTC.

This rearrangement joins TRBV6-2 or TRBV6-3 to TRBJ2-7, with TRBD2 matching over 9 bases. J lost 4 bases, V lost 4 bases, and 8 bases had no gene match. Germline V CDR1 and CDR2: MNHEY, SVGEGT. The CDR3 contains 15 residues. The CDR3 region is CASSSPRLADYEQYF. CDR3 coding DNA: TGTGCCAGCAGTTCACCCCGACTAGCGGATTACGAGCAGTACTTC.

This clone showed up just a few times. The CDR3: CASQGQKNQPQHF. The CDR3 coding sequence is TGTGCCAGCCAGGGACAGAAGAATCAGCCCCAGCATTTT. This sequence joins TRBV6-5 and TRBJ1-5; 7 bases map to TRBD1. CDR3 length: 13 amino acids. J was trimmed by 4 bases and V by 8 bases; bases with no gene match: 5. CDR1 and CDR2 from the germline V gene are MNHEY and SVGAGI.